The 19 T cell receptor beta chains below come from one sample, sequenced in a study of T cell repertoires in cytomegalovirus infection. TCRdb re-analysed the reads in MiXCR, keeping a single row per CDR3 protein. The repertoire holds 250,000 to 300,000 distinct CDR3 sequences, with around 20% as singletons. These receptors have no known antigen. The sample was cultured PBMCs, taken from culture after CMV antigen stimulation. These receptors all stem from a human donor in good health (CMV status not recorded). Some clones in this sample may be carry-over from other donors' samples.

This clonotype was detected only a few times. The chain is built from TRBV10-2 and TRBJ1-5, with TRBD1 matching 12 bases. From germline, CDR1 is WSHSY and CDR2 SAAADI. V trimming: 3 bases; J trimming: 4 bases; junction bases outside the gene matches: 10. This CDR3 is 18 amino acids long. The CDR3 nucleotides read TGCGCCAGCAGTGATAGGGACAGGGGGCTCCTGGGGAATCAGCCCCAGCATTTT. Its protein is CASSDRDRGLLGNQPQHF.

With respect to this clonotype: A read error may produce the germline difference seen at one junction end. This rearrangement joins TRBV7-2 to TRBJ2-5; D is tentatively TRBD1 or TRBD2 (5 bases each). CDR3 length: 15 residues. Germline V CDR1 and CDR2: SGHTA, FQGNSA. The CDR3 DNA sequence: TGTGCCAGCACCTTAACGGGACCGACGGTAGGGGCCCAGTACTTC. It translates to CASTLTGPTVGAQYF.

This clonotype was counted between two and nine times. The rearrangement uses TRBV19 and TRBJ2-1; no definite D call. Trimming removed 3 bases at V and 6 bases at J, with 15 bases between. The germline CDR1 and CDR2 sequences are LNHDA and SQIVND (reference sequence). The CDR3 extends over 15 amino acids. CDR3 sequence reads: CASSMFRQLGNEQFF. CDR3 nucleotides: TGTGCCAGTAGTATGTTTCGGCAGTTAGGCAATGAGCAGTTCTTC.

This chain uses TRBV12-3 or TRBV12-4 with TRBJ2-1; 12 bases are shared with TRBD2. The CDR3 loop spans 17 amino acids. After removal of 5 bases from V and 5 bases from J, the junction contained 10 bases not matched to a gene. The CDR3 region is CASSPAPGLAGNNEQFF. CDR3 in DNA: TGTGCCAGCAGTCCCGCCCCGGGACTAGCGGGCAACAATGAGCAGTTCTTC.

This clonotype was seen a few times. The chain employs TRBV6-2 or TRBV6-3 and TRBJ2-7; the match to TRBD1 covers 8 bases. After removal of 0 bases from V and 1 base from J, the junction contained 5 bases not matched to a gene. The CDR3 sequence is 16 residues long. Germline V lookup: CDR1 MNHEY, CDR2 SVGEGT. This chain's CDR3 is CASSYSGQARSYEQYF. In nucleotides, the CDR3 is TGTGCCAGCAGTTACTCGGGACAGGCTCGATCCTACGAGCAGTACTTC.

This chain uses TRBV19 with TRBJ2-5, with TRBD1 as a possible D gene (5 bases). Germline loops: CDR1 LNHDA, CDR2 SQIVND (reference sequence). V was cut by 2 bases and J by 2 bases, with 9 bases left in between. The CDR3 contains 14 residues. The CDR3 protein is CASSILQGQETQYF. The CDR3 DNA follows: TGTGCCAGTAGTATACTGCAGGGACAAGAGACCCAGTACTTC.

This clonotype was picked up a small number of times. The chain joins TRBV4-3 to TRBJ2-4; D may match TRBD1 or TRBD2 (5 bases each). CDR1 LGHNA and CDR2 YSLEER come from the germline V gene. This CDR3 comprises 17 residues. V lost 0 bases to trimming and J lost 0 bases, with 12 bases between them. CDR3 DNA: TGCGCCAGCAGCCAAGATCTGGGGGTGGGAGCCAAAAACATTCAGTACTTC. Translating gives CASSQDLGVGAKNIQYF.

The V and J genes are TRBV6-5 and TRBJ2-7, with TRBD1 as a possible D gene (6 bases). Germline V gives CDR1 MNHEY, CDR2 SVGAGI. This CDR3 contains 14 residues. Trimming took off 4 bases at V and 5 bases at J, with 15 bases between the two ends. This chain's CDR3 is CASSSKQGPHEQYF. As DNA, the CDR3 is TGTGCCAGCAGTTCCAAACAGGGTCCCCACGAGCAGTACTTC.

The V and J genes are TRBV6-6 and TRBJ1-5; 7 bases line up with TRBD1. J was trimmed by 3 bases and V by 6 bases; bases with no gene match: 5. The CDR3 runs to 14 residues. Per the germline V gene, CDR1 is MNHNY and CDR2 is SVGAGI (reference sequence). CDR3 in amino acids: CASSYQGVNQPQHF. For the CDR3, the DNA is TGTGCCAGCAGCTACCAGGGGGTCAATCAGCCCCAGCATTTT.

The chain has TRBV20-1 and TRBJ2-2, with 7 bases aligning to TRBD2. V lost 6 bases to trimming and J lost 6 bases; unmatched junction nucleotides: 4. CDR1 is DFQATT, CDR2 SNEGSKA, per germline (reference sequence). The CDR3 is 12 residues long. For the CDR3, the DNA is TGCAGTGCACGTGGGAGGGCCGGGGAGCTGTTTTTT. Translation gives CSARGRAGELFF.

This clonotype was seen a few times. The chain joins TRBV5-1 to TRBJ2-1, with TRBD1 matching 10 bases. J lost 5 bases, V lost 0 bases, and 2 bases had no gene match. This CDR3 spans 15 amino acids. Germline V gene data show CDR1 as SGHRS and CDR2 as YFSETQ. The CDR3 region is CASSLGQGADNEQFF. Here the CDR3 DNA reads TGCGCCAGCAGCTTGGGACAGGGGGCAGACAATGAGCAGTTCTTC.

The chain employs TRBV27 and TRBJ2-1; TRBD2 matches at 9 bases. V shed 6 bases and J 4 bases; nucleotides not matched to a gene: 13. The CDR3 has 17 residues. Germline values: CDR1 MNHEY, CDR2 SMNVEV (reference sequence). The CDR3 DNA is TGTGCCAGCAGCCGTCCCCCACTTAGCGGGGGTTACAATGAGCAGTTCTTC. Its translation: CASSRPPLSGGYNEQFF.

The chain uses TRBV18 and TRBJ2-7, with 9 bases matching TRBD1. The CDR3 is 15 residues long. Per the germline V gene, CDR1 is KGHSH and CDR2 is LQKENI. Trimming removed 2 bases from V and 6 bases from J; junction bases left unmatched: 8. CDR3 DNA sequence: TGTGCCAGCTCACCAAGGGGGACAGGGTTTGGCGAGCAGTACTTC. Encoded protein: CASSPRGTGFGEQYF.

This clonotype was detected only a few times. V and J are TRBV12-3 or TRBV12-4 and TRBJ1-5; the D gene is possibly TRBD1 (5 bases). CDR3 length: 17 amino acids. Trimming took 7 bases from V and 0 from J, leaving 19 bases between them. CDR3 loop: CASNLGTRGYSNQPQHF. The CDR3 bases are TGTGCCAGCAACCTCGGTACGAGGGGATATAGCAATCAGCCCCAGCATTTT.

There are many counts of this clonotype. J is TRBJ2-7 and V is TRBV7-3, with D possibly being TRBD1 (6 bases). The CDR3 loop spans 14 amino acids. The V gene lost 3 bases and the J gene lost 0 bases, with 9 bases spanning the gap. CDR1 is SGHTA and CDR2 is FQGTGA in the germline V gene. For the CDR3, the DNA is TGTGCCAGCAGCTTGGGGACATCCTCCTACGAGCAGTACTTC. Translation: CASSLGTSSYEQYF.

The CDR3 DNA reads TGTGCCAGCAGCGACGGACTAGCGGGAGGCGTTTACGAGCAGTACGTC. This translates into CASSDGLAGGVYEQYV. The chain combines TRBV6-2 or TRBV6-3 with TRBJ2-7, with 14 nucleotides matching TRBD2. CDR3 length: 16 amino acids. The germline V gene encodes CDR1 MNHEY and CDR2 SVGEGT. V lost 6 bases, J lost 4 bases, and 8 bases stayed unmatched.

This clonotype was counted only a few times. The rearrangement links TRBV12-3 or TRBV12-4 to TRBJ2-2; TRBD2 agrees at 9 bases. With 6 bases clipped from V and 6 bases from J, the junction kept 2 bases outside the gene matches. CDR3 size: 13 residues. The CDR3 nucleotides read TGTGCCAGCAGGCGGGAGGGAGCCGGGGAGCTGTTTTTT. Amino acid sequence: CASRREGAGELFF.

The chain couples TRBV19 to TRBJ1-1; a weak D match, TRBD1 (5 bases). The V end lost 4 bases, the J end lost 1 base, and 19 bases lay between the germline ends. The CDR3 sequence is 17 residues long. Germline V CDR1 and CDR2: LNHDA, SQIVND (reference sequence). The CDR3 here is CASSRVPPGLKNTEAFF. The DNA for the CDR3 is TGTGCCAGTAGTAGGGTCCCCCCGGGACTGAAGAACACTGAAGCTTTCTTT.

The V gene is TRBV29-1, the J gene TRBJ2-5; unclear D gene. The CDR3 contains 13 residues. Germline CDR1 and CDR2: SQVTM and ANQGSEA. The V end lost 0 bases, the J end lost 5 bases, and 10 bases lay between the germline ends. The CDR3 protein is CSVEDPRSETQYF. CDR3 DNA sequence: TGCAGCGTTGAAGATCCGAGGAGTGAGACCCAGTACTTC. Full variable domain (missing parts from reference TRBV29-1 and TRBJ2-5): SAVISQKPSRDICQRGTSLTIQCQVDSQVTMMFWYRQQPGQSLTLIATANQGSEATYESGFVIDKFPISRPNLTFSTLTVSNMSPEDSSIYLCSVEDPRSETQYFGPGTRLLVL.